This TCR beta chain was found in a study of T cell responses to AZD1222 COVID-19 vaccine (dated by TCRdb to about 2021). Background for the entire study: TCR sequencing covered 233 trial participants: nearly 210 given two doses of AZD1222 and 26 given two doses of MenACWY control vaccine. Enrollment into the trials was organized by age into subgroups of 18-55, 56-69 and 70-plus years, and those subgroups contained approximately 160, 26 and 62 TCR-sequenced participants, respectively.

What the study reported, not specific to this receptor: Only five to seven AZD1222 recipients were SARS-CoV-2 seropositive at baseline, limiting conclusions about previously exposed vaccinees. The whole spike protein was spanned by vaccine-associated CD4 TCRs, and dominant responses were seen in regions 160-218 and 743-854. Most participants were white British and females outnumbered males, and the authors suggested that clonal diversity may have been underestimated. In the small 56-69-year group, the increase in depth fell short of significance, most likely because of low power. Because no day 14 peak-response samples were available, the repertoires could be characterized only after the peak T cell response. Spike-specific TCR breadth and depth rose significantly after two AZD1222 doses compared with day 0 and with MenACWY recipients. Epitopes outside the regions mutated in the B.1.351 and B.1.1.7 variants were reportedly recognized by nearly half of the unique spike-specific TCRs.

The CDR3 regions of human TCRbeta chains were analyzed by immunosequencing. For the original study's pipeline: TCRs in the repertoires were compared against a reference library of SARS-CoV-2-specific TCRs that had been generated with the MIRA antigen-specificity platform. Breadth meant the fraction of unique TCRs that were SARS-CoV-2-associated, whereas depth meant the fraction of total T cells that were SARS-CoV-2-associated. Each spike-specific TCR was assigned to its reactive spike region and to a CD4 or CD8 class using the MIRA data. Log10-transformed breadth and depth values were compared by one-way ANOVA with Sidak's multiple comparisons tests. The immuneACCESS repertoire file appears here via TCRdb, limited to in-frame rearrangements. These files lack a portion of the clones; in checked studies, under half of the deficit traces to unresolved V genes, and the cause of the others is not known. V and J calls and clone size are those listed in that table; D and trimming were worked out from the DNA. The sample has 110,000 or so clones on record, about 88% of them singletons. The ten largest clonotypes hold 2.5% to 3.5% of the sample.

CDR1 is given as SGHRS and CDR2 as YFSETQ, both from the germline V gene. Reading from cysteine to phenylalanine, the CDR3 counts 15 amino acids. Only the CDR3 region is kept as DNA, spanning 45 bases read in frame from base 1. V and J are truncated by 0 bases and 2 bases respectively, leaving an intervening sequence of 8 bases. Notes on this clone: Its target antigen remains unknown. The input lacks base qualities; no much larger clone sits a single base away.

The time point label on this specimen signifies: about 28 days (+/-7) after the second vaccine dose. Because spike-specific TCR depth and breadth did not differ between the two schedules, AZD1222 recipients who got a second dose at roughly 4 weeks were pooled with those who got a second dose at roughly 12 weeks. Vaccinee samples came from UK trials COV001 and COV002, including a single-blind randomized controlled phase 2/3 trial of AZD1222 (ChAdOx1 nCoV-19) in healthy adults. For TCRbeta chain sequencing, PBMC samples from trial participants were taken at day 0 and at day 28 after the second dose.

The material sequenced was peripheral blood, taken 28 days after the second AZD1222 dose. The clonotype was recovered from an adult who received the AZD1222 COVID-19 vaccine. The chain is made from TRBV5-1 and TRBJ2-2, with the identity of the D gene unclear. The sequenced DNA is TGCGCCAGCAGCTTGGAGGTTGGAAACACCGGGGAGCTGTTTTTT. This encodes CASSLEVGNTGELFF. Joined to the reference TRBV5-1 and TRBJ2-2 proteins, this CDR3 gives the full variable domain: KAGVTQTPRYLIKTRGQQVTLSCSPISGHRSVSWYQQTPGQGLQFLFEYFSETQRNKGNFPGRFSGRQFSNSRSEMNVSTLELGDSALYLCASSLEVGNTGELFFGEGSRLTVL.